The present T cell receptor beta chain was sequenced within a study of blood T cell repertoires in COVID-19. Sequencing used immunoSEQ multiplex PCR; TCRdb keeps in-frame clones, though not all of them. This sample has about 160,000 clones; approximately 86% occur once, and the top ten carry 7%. Germline CDR1 SGHTA, CDR2 FQGNSA. Trimming cost V 6 bases and J 8 bases; bases outside gene matches: 13. The CDR3 is 15 residues long. This chain joins TRBV7-2 and TRBJ2-1, with 7 bases matching TRBD1. Sequencing was carried out using peripheral blood. This TCR came from a woman aged 40 to 50 with COVID-19, enrolled during active disease. CDR3 coding DNA: TGTGCCAGCAGGCCATGGGACAGCGATTTCGATGAGCAGTTCTTC. It yields the protein CASRPWDSDFDEQFF.